The 2 T cell receptor beta chains below were found in one sample sequenced in a study of blood T cell repertoires in COVID-19. Only in-frame clones appear in the TCRdb table, and some are missing; sequencing was by immunoSEQ multiplex PCR. Seen here are approximately 180,000 clones, 84% observed once, and the top ten hold roughly 15%. Material for sequencing was PBMCs or T cells enriched from blood (not recorded which). The receptors shown here come from a man aged 45-60 years who had recovered from COVID-19.

The chain carries TRBV19 and TRBJ2-7, with D maybe TRBD1 (6 bases). Germline V gives CDR1 LNHDA, CDR2 SQIVND (reference sequence). The V and J ends lost 4 bases and 3 bases respectively, with 13 bases between them. This CDR3 has 14 amino acids. In nucleotides, the CDR3 is TGTGCCAGTAGTACACCGGGACAAAACTACGAGCAGTACTTC. Its protein is CASSTPGQNYEQYF.

At least ten counts were recorded for this clone. This CDR3 is CASSSRTGALGYTF. CDR3 DNA: TGTGCCAGCAGCTCCCGGACAGGGGCCCTTGGCTACACCTTC. J is TRBJ1-2 and V is TRBV9; 9 nucleotides match TRBD1. The CDR3 runs to 14 residues. V shed 4 bases, J shed 7 bases, and the junction held 8 bases outside the gene matches. CDR1 SGDLS and CDR2 YYNGEE come from the germline V gene. The full variable domain, with the rest looked up from reference TRBV9 and TRBJ1-2, is DSGVTQTPKHLITATGQRVTLRCSPRSGDLSVYWYQQSLDQGLQFLIQYYNGEERAKGNILERFSAQQFPDLHSELNLSSLELGDSALYFCASSSRTGALGYTFGSGTRLTVV.